The clone carrying this T cell receptor (beta chain) was counted at least ten times. Its target is unknown. These data are taken from a study of CD8+CD57+ T cells in acquired aplastic anemia. Study context: Mean yield of DNA from sorted CD4+ and CD8+ cells was 3 to 3.5 ug. Study observations and caveats: Patients were compared with controls for CD8+ Simpson's diversity, and no significant difference emerged.

The CDR3 totals 12 residues. CDR1 and CDR2 (germline): MGHDK, SYGVNS. Trimming removed 6 bases from V and 3 bases from J, with 9 bases in between. TCR beta VDJ and CDR3 profiling used genomic DNA as template. Via MiXCR, TCRdb re-called the reads, giving one row per CDR3 protein. The sample shows more than 150,000 distinct CDR3 sequences, about three fifths of them seen only once. This sequence joins TRBV25-1 and TRBJ2-7; maybe TRBD2 (5 bases). The sequence derives from a human donor with severe aplastic anemia or a healthy control (not recorded which). Material for sequencing was sorted CD4+, CD8+, or CD8+CD57+ T cells (not recorded which) from PBMCs. The CDR3 nucleotides read TGTGCCAGCAGCCCCGGGAACTACGAGCAGTACTTC. It codes for CASSPGNYEQYF.